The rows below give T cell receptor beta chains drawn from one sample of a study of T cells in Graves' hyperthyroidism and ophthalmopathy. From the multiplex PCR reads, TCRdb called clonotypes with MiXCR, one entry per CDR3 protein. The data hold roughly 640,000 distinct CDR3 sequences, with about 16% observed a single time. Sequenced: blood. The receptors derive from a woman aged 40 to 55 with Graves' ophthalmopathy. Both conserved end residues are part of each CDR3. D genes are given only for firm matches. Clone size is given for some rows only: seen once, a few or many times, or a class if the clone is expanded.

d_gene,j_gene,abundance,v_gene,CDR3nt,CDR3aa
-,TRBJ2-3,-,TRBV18,TGTGCCAGCTCACCCCTGAGAATAGAGGGCACAGATACGCAGTATTTT,CASSPLRIEGTDTQYF
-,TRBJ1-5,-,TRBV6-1,TGTGCCAGCAGTGCGCTCCGGGACGCACTTAGCAATCAGCCCCAGCATTTT,CASSALRDALSNQPQHF
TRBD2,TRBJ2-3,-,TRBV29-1,TGCAGCGTGTCGGGGACTAGCGGGGGGGCAGAGGATACGCAGTATTTT,CSVSGTSGGAEDTQYF
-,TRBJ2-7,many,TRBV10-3,TGTGCCACCCGTAAGGGGGAAAACGAGCAGTACTTC,CATRKGENEQYF
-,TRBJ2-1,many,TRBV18,TGTGCCAGCTCACCACAGAGCGATGAGCAGTTCTTC,CASSPQSDEQFF
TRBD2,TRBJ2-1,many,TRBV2,TGTGCCAGCAGCAGACTAGCGGGGGCCAATGAGCAGTTCTTC,CASSRLAGANEQFF
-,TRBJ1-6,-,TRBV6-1,TGTGCCAGCAGCCTGGACCGGCCGGCCCTCCACTTT,CASSLDRPALHF
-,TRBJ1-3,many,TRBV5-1,TGCGCCAGCAGCTTGGGAGGTTATCGGGACACCATATATTTT,CASSLGGYRDTIYF
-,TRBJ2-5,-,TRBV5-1,TGCGCCAGCAGCTCTATGGACAGCCGCCAAGAGACCCAGTACTTC,CASSSMDSRQETQYF
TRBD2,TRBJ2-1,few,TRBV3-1,TGTGCCAGCAGCGTTTTTGGGACTAGCGGGGGGCTCTACAATGAGCAGTTCTTC,CASSVFGTSGGLYNEQFF
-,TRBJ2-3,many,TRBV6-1,TGTGCCAGCAGTGAAGCGCGGTCTAGAAGCACAGATACGCAGTATTTT,CASSEARSRSTDTQYF
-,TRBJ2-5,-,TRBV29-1,TGCAGCGTCGAACCGGGAGAGGCCGTACTCTATGAGACCCAGTACTTC,CSVEPGEAVLYETQYF
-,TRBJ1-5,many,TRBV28,TGTGCCAGCCGTTGGAGTGATCAGCCCCAGCATTTT,CASRWSDQPQHF
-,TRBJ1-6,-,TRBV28,TGTGCCAGCAGTAGTGGACAGAGCTCCTATAATTCACCCCTCCACTTT,CASSSGQSSYNSPLHF
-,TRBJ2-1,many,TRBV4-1,TGCGCCAGCAGCCAAGTTGATCTAGTCTCCTACAATGAGCAGTTCTTC,CASSQVDLVSYNEQFF
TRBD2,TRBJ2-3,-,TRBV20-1,TGCAGTGCTAGGAGGGCTCTCGGGCCGGGAGGTGCAGATACGCAGTATTTT,CSARRALGPGGADTQYF